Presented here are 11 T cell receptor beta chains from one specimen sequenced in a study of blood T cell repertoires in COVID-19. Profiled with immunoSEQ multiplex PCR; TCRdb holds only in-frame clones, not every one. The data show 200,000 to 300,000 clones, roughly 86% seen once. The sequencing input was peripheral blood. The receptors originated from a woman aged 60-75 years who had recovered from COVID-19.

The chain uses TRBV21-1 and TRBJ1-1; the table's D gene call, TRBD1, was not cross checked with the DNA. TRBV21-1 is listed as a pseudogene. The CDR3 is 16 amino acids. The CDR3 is CASSKETARGYTEAFF. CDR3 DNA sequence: TGTGCCAGCAGCAAAGAGACGGCGAGGGGGTACACTGAAGCTTTCTTT.

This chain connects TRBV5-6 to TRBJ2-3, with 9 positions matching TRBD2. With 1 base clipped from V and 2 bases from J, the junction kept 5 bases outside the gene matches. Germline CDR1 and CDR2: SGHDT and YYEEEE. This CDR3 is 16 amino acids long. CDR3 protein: CASSLRRGGFTDTQYF. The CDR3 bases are TGTGCCAGCAGCTTGAGGCGGGGGGGGTTCACAGATACGCAGTATTTT.

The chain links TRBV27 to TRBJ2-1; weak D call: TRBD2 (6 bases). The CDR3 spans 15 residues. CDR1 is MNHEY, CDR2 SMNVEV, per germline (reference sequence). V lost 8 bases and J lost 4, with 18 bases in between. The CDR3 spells CASGSVSGAYNEQFF. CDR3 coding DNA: TGTGCCAGCGGCTCCGTTAGCGGAGCATACAATGAGCAGTTCTTC.

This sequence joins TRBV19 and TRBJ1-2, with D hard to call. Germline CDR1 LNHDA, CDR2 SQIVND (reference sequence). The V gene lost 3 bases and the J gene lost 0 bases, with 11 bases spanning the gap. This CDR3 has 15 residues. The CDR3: CASSMTQSTNYGYTF. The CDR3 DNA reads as TGTGCCAGTAGTATGACTCAGAGCACTAACTATGGCTACACCTTC. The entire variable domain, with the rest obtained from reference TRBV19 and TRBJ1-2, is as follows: DGGITQSPKYLFRKEGQNVTLSCEQNLNHDAMYWYRQDPGQGLRLIYYSQIVNDFQKGDIAEGYSVSREKKESFPLTVTSAQKNPTAFYLCASSMTQSTNYGYTFGSGTRLTVV.

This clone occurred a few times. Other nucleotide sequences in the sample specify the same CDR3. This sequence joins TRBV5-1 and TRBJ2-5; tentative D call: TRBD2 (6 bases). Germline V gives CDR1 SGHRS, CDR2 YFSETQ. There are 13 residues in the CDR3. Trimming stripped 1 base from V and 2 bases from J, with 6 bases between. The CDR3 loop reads CASSLRGQETQYF. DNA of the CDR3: TGCGCCAGCAGCTTGCGGGGGCAAGAGACCCAGTACTTC.

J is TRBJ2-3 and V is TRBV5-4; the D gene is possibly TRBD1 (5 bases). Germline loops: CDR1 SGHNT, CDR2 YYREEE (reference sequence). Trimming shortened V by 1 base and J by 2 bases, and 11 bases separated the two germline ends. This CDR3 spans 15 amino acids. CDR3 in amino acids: CASSLRTSATDTQYF. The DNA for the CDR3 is TGTGCCAGCAGCTTGAGGACATCAGCCACAGATACGCAGTATTTT.

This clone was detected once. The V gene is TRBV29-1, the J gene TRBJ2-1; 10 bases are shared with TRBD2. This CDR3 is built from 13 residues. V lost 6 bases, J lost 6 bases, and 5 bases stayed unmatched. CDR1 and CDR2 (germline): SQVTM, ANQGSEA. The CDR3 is CSVAGGLVNEQFF. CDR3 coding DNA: TGCAGCGTAGCGGGGGGGCTTGTCAATGAGCAGTTCTTC.

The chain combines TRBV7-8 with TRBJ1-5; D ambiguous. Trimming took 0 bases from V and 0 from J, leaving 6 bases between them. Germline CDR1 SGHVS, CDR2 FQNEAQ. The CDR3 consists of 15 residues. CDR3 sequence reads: CASSLAEYSNQPQHF. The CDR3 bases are TGTGCCAGCAGCTTAGCAGAGTATAGCAATCAGCCCCAGCATTTT.

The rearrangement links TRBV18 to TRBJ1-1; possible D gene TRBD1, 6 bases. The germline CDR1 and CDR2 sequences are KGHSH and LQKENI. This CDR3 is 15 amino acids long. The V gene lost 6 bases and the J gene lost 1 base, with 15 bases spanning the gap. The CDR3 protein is CASSSTTGRNTEAFF. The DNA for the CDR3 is TGTGCCAGCTCCTCAACTACAGGGAGGAACACTGAAGCTTTCTTT.

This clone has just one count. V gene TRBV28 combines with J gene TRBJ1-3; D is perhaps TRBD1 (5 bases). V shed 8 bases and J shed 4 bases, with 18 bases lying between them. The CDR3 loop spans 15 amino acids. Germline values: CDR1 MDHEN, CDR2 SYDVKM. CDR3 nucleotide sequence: TGTGCCAGCTCCTCCGGGGGGAGTGGCGGAAACACCATATATTTT. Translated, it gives CASSSGGSGGNTIYF.

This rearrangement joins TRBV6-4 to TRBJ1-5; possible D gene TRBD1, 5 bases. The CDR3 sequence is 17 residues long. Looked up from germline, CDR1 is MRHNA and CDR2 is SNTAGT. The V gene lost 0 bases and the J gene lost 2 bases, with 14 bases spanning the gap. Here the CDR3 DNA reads TGTGCCAGCAGTGACTCCTCGGGGGTGCGGGGCAATCAGCCCCAGCATTTT. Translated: CASSDSSGVRGNQPQHF.